This TCR beta chain was recovered during a study of blood T cell repertoires in COVID-19. Study as a whole: The analysed material was cDNA or gDNA that came from T cells, B-cell-depleted T cells, or PBMCs.

CDR1 and CDR2 from the germline V gene are SNHLY and FYNNEI. V trimming: 1 base; J trimming: 7 bases; junction bases outside the gene matches: 7. The CDR3 is 15 residues long. Data came from immunoSEQ multiplex PCR; TCRdb stores just in-frame clones and leaves some out. This sample has 100,000 to 150,000 clones, with approximately 88% found just once. This receptor was obtained from a young woman who had recovered from COVID-19. Sequences were obtained from peripheral blood. The V gene is TRBV2, the J gene TRBJ2-1; TRBD1 matches 7 bases. CDR3 DNA: TGTGCCAGCAGTGAAGAACAGGGGTGGGGGAATGAGCAGTTCTTC. Amino acids: CASSEEQGWGNEQFF.